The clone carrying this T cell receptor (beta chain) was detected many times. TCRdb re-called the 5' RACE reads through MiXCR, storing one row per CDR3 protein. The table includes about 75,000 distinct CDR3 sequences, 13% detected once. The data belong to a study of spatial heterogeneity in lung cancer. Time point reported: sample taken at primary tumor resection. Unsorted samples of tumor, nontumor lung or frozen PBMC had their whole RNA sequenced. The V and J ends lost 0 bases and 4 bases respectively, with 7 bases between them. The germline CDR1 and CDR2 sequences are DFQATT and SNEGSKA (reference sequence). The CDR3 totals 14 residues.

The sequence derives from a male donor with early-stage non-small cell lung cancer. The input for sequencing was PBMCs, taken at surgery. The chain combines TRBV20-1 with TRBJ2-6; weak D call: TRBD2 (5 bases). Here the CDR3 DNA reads TGCAGTGCTAGAGATAGCGCAGGGGCCAACGTCCTGACTTTC. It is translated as CSARDSAGANVLTF.